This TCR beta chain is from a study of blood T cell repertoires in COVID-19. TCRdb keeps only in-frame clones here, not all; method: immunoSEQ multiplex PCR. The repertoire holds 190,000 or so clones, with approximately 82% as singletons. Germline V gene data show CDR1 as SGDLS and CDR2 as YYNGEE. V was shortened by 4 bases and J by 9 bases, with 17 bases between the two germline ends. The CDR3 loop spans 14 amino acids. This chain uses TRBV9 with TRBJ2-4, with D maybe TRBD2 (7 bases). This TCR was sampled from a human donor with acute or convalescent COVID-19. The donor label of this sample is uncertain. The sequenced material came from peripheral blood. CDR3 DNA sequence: TGTGCCAGCAGCCCGAGGGGGGGGCTCGGCATTCAGTACTTC. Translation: CASSPRGGLGIQYF.